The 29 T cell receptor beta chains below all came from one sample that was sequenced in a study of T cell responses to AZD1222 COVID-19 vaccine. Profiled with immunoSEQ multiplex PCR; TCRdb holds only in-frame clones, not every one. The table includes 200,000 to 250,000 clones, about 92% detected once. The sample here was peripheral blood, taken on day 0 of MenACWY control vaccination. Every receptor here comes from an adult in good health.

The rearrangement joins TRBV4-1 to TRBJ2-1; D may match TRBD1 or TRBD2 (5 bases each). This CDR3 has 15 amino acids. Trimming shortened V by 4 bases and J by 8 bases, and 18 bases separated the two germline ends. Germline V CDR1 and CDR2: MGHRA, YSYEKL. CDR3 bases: TGCGCCAGCAGCCGAGGGACCTCAAGGGGCGATGAGCAGTTCTTC. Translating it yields CASSRGTSRGDEQFF.

CDR3 in amino acids: CASSFNQLAIEQFF. In DNA form, the CDR3 reads TGTGCCAGCAGCTTCAACCAACTAGCAATTGAGCAGTTCTTC. This rearrangement joins TRBV7-2 to TRBJ2-1, with D perhaps TRBD2 (6 bases). The V end lost 3 bases, the J end lost 9 bases, and 15 bases lay between the germline ends. Germline V CDR1 and CDR2: SGHTA, FQGNSA. CDR3 size: 14 residues.

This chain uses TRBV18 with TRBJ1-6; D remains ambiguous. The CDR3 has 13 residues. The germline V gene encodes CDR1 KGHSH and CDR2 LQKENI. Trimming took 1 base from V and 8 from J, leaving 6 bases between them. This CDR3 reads CASSPLSDSPLHF. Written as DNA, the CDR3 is TGTGCCAGCTCACCACTGTCAGATTCACCCCTCCACTTT.

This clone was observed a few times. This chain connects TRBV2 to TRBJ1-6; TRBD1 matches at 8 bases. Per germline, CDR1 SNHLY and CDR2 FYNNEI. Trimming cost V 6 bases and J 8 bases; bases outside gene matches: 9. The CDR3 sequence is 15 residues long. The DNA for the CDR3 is TGTGCCAGCAGGGTTAGACAGGGGTTTGATTCACCCCTCCACTTT. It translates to CASRVRQGFDSPLHF.

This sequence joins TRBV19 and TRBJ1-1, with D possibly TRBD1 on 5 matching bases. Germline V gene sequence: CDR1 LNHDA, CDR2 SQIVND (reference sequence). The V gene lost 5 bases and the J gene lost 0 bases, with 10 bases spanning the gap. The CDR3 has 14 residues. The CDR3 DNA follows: TGTGCCAGTAGTCTAAGACAGATGAACACTGAAGCTTTCTTT. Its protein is CASSLRQMNTEAFF.

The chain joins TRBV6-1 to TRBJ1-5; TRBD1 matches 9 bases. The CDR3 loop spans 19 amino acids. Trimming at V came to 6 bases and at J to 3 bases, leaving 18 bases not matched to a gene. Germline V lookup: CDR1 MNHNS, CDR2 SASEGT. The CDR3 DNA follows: TGTGCCAGCAGAGAAATAAATCTTGGGACAGGGTCGTTCAATCAGCCCCAGCATTTT. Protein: CASREINLGTGSFNQPQHF.

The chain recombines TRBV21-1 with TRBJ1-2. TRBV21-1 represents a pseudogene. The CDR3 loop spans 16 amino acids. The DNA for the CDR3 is TGTGCCAGCAGCAATAATGAGTCCCGAGGCATCGATGGCTACACCTTC. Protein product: CASSNNESRGIDGYTF.

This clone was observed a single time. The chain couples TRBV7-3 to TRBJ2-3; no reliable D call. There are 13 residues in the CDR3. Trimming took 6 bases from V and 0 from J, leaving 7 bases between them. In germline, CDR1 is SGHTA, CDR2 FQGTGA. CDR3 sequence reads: CASSPMSTDTQYF. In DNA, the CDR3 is TGTGCCAGCAGTCCTATGAGCACAGATACGCAGTATTTT.

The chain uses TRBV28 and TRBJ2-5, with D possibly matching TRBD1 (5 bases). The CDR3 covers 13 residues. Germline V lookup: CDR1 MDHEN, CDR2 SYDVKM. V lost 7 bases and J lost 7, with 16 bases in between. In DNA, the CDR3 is TGTGCCAGCACCTTGGGGTATAGGGGGACCCAGTACTTC. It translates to CASTLGYRGTQYF.

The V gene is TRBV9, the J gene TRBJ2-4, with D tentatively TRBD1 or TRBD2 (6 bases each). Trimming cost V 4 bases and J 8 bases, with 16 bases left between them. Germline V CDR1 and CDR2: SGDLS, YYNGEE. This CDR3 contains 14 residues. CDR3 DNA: TGTGCCAGCAGCCCCCTCGGGGGCCTGGACATTCAGTACTTC. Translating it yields CASSPLGGLDIQYF.

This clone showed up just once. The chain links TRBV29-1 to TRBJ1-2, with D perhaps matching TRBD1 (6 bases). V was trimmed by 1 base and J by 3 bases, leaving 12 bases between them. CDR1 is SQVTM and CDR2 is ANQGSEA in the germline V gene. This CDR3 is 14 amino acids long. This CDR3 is CSVEGDNGYYGYTF. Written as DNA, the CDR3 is TGCAGCGTTGAAGGGGACAACGGGTACTATGGCTACACCTTC. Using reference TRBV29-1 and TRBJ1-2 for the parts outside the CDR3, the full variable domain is SAVISQKPSRDICQRGTSLTIQCQVDSQVTMMFWYRQQPGQSLTLIATANQGSEATYESGFVIDKFPISRPNLTFSTLTVSNMSPEDSSIYLCSVEGDNGYYGYTFGSGTRLTVV.

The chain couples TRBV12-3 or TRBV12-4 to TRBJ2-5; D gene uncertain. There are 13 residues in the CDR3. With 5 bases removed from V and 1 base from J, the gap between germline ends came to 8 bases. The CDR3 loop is CASSEIAQETQYF. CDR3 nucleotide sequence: TGTGCCAGCAGTGAGATCGCCCAAGAGACCCAGTACTTC.

The CDR3: CASSADRVGGYTF. The CDR3 DNA is TGTGCCAGCAGCGCGGACAGGGTTGGTGGCTACACCTTC. The rearrangement links TRBV5-4 to TRBJ1-2, with 8 bases matching TRBD1. The ends lost 4 bases at V and 7 bases at J; junction bases unmatched: 6. CDR1 SGHNT and CDR2 YYREEE come from the germline V gene (reference sequence). The CDR3 runs to 13 residues.

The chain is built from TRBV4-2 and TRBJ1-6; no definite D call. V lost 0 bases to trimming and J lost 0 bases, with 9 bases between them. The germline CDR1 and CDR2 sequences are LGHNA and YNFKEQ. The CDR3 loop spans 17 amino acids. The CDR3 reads CASSQDPGSSYNSPLHF. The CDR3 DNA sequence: TGTGCCAGCAGCCAAGATCCAGGAAGCTCCTATAATTCACCCCTCCACTTT.

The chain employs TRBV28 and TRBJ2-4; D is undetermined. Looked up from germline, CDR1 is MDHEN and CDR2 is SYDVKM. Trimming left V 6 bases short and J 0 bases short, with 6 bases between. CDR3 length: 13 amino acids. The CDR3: CASSDLAKNIQYF. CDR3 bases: TGTGCCAGCAGCGACTTAGCCAAAAACATTCAGTACTTC.

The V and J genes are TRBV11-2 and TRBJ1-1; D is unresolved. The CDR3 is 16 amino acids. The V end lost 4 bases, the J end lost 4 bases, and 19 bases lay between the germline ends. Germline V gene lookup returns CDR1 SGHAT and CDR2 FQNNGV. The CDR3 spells CASSSEYGTGPTEAFF. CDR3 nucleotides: TGTGCCAGCAGCTCCGAGTATGGTACTGGGCCCACTGAAGCTTTCTTT.

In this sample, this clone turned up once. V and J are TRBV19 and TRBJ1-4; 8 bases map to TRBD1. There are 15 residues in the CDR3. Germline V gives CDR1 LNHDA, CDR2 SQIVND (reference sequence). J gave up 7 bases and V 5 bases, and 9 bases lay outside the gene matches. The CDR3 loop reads CASSARTGTFEKLFF. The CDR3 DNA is TGTGCCAGTAGTGCCCGGACAGGGACTTTTGAAAAACTGTTTTTT.

The CDR3 DNA sequence: TGTGCCAGCAGCAACATCGTCGGGGGGTACTCCTACGAGCAGTACTTC. Protein: CASSNIVGGYSYEQYF. The rearrangement joins TRBV11-2 to TRBJ2-7; 7 bases align to TRBD2. The ends lost 5 bases at V and 0 bases at J; junction bases unmatched: 10. The CDR3 has 16 residues. CDR1 and CDR2 from the germline V gene are SGHAT and FQNNGV.

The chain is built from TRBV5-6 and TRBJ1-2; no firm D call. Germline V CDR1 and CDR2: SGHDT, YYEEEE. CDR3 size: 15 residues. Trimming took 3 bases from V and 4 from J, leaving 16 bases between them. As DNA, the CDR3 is TGTGCCAGCAGCTCCGGGTTCTCGCGGAGCTATGGCTACACCTTC. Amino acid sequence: CASSSGFSRSYGYTF.

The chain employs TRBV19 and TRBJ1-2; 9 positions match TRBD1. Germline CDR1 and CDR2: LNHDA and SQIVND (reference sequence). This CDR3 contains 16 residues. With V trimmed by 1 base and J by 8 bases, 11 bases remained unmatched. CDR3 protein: CASSIGRDRVLSGYTF. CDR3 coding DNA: TGTGCCAGTAGTATAGGTCGGGACAGGGTTCTGTCGGGCTACACCTTC.

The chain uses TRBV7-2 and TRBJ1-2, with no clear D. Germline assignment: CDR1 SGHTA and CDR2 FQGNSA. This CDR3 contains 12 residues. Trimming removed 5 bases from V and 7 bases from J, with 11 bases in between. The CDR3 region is CASSRERVGYTF. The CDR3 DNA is TGTGCCAGCAGCCGCGAGCGGGTTGGCTACACCTTC.

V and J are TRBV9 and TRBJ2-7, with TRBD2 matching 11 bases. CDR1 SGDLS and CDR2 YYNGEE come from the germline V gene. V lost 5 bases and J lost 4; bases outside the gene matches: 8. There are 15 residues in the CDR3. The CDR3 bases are TGTGCCAGCAGTCTCGCAGGGACTAGCGGTTACGAGCAGTACTTC. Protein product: CASSLAGTSGYEQYF.

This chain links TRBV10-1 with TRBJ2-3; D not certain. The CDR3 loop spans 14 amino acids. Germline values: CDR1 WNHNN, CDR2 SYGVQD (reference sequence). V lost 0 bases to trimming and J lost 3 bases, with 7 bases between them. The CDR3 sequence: CASSESWRTDTQYF. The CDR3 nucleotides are TGCGCCAGCAGTGAGTCGTGGCGAACAGATACGCAGTATTTT.

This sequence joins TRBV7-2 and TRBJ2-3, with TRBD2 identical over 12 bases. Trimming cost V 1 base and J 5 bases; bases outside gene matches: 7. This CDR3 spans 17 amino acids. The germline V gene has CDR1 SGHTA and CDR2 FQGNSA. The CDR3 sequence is CASSLGASGGAGDTQYF. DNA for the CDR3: TGTGCCAGCAGCTTAGGAGCTAGCGGGGGGGCCGGAGATACGCAGTATTTT.

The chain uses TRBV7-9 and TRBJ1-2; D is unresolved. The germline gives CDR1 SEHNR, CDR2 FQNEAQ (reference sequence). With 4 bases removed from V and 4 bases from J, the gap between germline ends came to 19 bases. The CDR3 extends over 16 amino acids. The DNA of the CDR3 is TGTGCCAGCAGCTCCGTCGGGCGAGGGCATAGCTATGGCTACACCTTC. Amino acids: CASSSVGRGHSYGYTF. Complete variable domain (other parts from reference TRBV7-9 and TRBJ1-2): DTGVSQNPRHKITKRGQNVTFRCDPISEHNRLYWYRQTLGQGPEFLTYFQNEAQLEKSRLLSDRFSAERPKGSFSTLEIQRTEQGDSAMYLCASSSVGRGHSYGYTFGSGTRLTVV.

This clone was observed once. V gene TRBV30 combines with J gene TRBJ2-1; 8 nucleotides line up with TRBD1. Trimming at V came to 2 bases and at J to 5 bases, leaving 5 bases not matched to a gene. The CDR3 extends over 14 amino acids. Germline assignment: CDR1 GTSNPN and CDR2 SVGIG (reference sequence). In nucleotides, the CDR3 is TGTGCCTGGAGTCGACAGGGGTCCCACAATGAGCAGTTCTTC. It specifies CAWSRQGSHNEQFF.

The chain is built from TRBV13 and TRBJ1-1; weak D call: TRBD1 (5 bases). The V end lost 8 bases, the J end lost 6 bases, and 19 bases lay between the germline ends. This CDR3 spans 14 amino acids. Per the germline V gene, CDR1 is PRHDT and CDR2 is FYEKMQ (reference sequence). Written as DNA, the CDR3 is TGTGCCAGCGGCCTGGGGGTAGGATCACCTGAAGCTTTCTTT. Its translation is CASGLGVGSPEAFF.

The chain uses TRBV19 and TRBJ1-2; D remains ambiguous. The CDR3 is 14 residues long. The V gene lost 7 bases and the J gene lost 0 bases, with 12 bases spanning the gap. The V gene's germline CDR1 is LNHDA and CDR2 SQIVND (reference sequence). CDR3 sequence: CASKVSVSNYGYTF. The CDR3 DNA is TGTGCCAGTAAGGTGTCTGTCTCTAACTATGGCTACACCTTC.

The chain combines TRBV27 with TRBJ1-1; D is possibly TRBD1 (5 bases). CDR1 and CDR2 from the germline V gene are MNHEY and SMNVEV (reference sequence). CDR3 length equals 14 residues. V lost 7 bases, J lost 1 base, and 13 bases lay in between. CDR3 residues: CASTAGGRNTEAFF. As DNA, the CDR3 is TGTGCCAGCACAGCGGGGGGGAGGAACACTGAAGCTTTCTTT.